These 15 T cell receptor beta chains came from one sample sequenced in a study of Ad26.COV2.S vaccination and SARS-CoV-2 variants. The assay was immunoSEQ multiplex PCR, and TCRdb's table has in-frame clones only and misses some. This table has around 300,000 clones, 75% to 90% appearing once. Treatment indicated: approximately 18 received Ad26.COV2.S at low or high dose, single or two shots; five or six received placebo; per-sample allocation not given. Samples were taken on day 63 after the first vaccine or placebo injection. Sample: peripheral blood, taken in a trial of Ad26.COV2.S vaccine versus placebo. These receptors all come from a person aged 18-65 years who received the Ad26.COV2.S COVID-19 vaccine or a placebo.

The rearrangement links TRBV19 to TRBJ2-2, with 10 bases that match TRBD2. This CDR3 has 15 residues. V dropped 4 bases and J dropped 3; count of bases not matched to a gene: 2. Germline CDR1 and CDR2: LNHDA and SQIVND (reference sequence). The CDR3 region is CASSTLAGYTGELFF. The CDR3 coding sequence is TGTGCCAGTAGTACACTAGCGGGGTACACCGGGGAGCTGTTTTTT.

The J gene is TRBJ1-2, the V gene TRBV4-3; a possible D gene is TRBD1 (6 bases). CDR1 is LGHNA, CDR2 YSLEER, per germline. This CDR3 spans 15 amino acids. V lost 1 base and J lost 8, with 17 bases in between. Here the CDR3 DNA reads TGCGCCAGCAGCCAAGGACGGGCGGGGGCCGGGGGCTACACCTTC. It yields the protein CASSQGRAGAGGYTF.

Of note for this clone: The same CDR3 is also encoded by other DNA sequences in this sample. J is TRBJ2-7 and V is TRBV18; TRBD1 might be the D (5 bases). From germline, CDR1 is KGHSH and CDR2 LQKENI. V lost 1 base and J lost 4, with 11 bases in between. The CDR3 is made up of 14 amino acids. As DNA, the CDR3 is TGTGCCAGCTCACCACGGCAGGGAACGTACGAGCAGTACGTC. Its protein is CASSPRQGTYEQYV.

The chain combines TRBV28 with TRBJ1-1; perhaps TRBD1 as D (6 bases). The CDR3 is made up of 16 amino acids. The germline V and J ends were trimmed by 5 bases and 3 bases, with 19 bases remaining between them. CDR1 is MDHEN and CDR2 is SYDVKM in the germline V gene. CDR3 sequence reads: CASSEGSLKGDTEAFF. Written as DNA, the CDR3 is TGTGCCAGCAGTGAAGGGTCACTTAAGGGGGACACTGAAGCTTTCTTT.

In its sample, this clone was seen once. The rearrangement joins TRBV30 to TRBJ1-1; 10 bases map to TRBD1. This CDR3 region has 16 residues. The germline gives CDR1 GTSNPN, CDR2 SVGIG (reference sequence). V dropped 0 bases and J dropped 4; count of bases not matched to a gene: 8. The CDR3 protein is CAWSVLGTGAGTEAFF. CDR3 nucleotides: TGTGCCTGGAGTGTCCTCGGGACAGGGGCGGGCACTGAAGCTTTCTTT. Full variable domain (remainder filled in from reference TRBV30 and TRBJ1-1): SQTIHQWPATLVQPVGSPLSLECTVEGTSNPNLYWYRQAAGRGLQLLFYSVGIGQISSEVPQNLSASRPQDRQFILSSKKLLLSDSGFYLCAWSVLGTGAGTEAFFGQGTRLTVV.

The chain employs TRBV7-3 and TRBJ2-4; 10 bases align to TRBD2. This CDR3 spans 20 amino acids. V shed 2 bases and J 1 base; nucleotides not matched to a gene: 14. Germline V gene data show CDR1 as SGHTA and CDR2 as FQGTGA. The CDR3 region is CASSLRVILAGDEAKNIQYF. The CDR3 DNA reads TGTGCCAGCAGCTTACGGGTCATCCTAGCGGGAGATGAGGCCAAAAACATTCAGTACTTC.

The chain has TRBV5-8 and TRBJ2-5; no clear D gene. CDR1 SGHTS and CDR2 YDEGEE come from the germline V gene. This CDR3 comprises 14 residues. Trimming stripped 0 bases from V and 5 bases from J, with 11 bases between. CDR3 protein: CASSLVGLTETQYF. The CDR3, as DNA: TGTGCCAGCAGCTTGGTGGGCCTTACGGAGACCCAGTACTTC.

J is TRBJ2-3 and V is TRBV5-6; TRBD2 agrees at 9 bases. The CDR3 has 19 amino acids. The germline CDR1 and CDR2 sequences are SGHDT and YYEEEE. The V and J ends lost 1 base and 0 bases, in that order; junction bases with no gene match: 12. This chain's CDR3 is CASSLTLSGGPFSTDTQYF. CDR3 sequence (DNA): TGTGCCAGCAGCTTGACCCTTAGCGGGGGCCCTTTCAGCACAGATACGCAGTATTTT.

The V and J genes are TRBV27 and TRBJ2-7; D ambiguous. Germline loops: CDR1 MNHEY, CDR2 SMNVEV (reference sequence). The CDR3 length is 15 residues. V was shortened by 4 bases and J by 3 bases, with 16 bases between the two germline ends. The CDR3 coding sequence is TGTGCCAGCAGTTCCCTCCTTGGGGAAAGCTACGAGCAGTACGTC. This translates into CASSSLLGESYEQYV.

This chain connects TRBV7-6 to TRBJ1-2; D remains ambiguous. Trimming cost V 5 bases and J 7 bases, with 11 bases left between them. The CDR3 consists of 12 residues. Germline CDR1 reads SGHVS; CDR2 reads FNYEAQ. The CDR3 region is CASSTLTGGYTF. The CDR3 DNA sequence: TGTGCCAGCAGCACTCTTACGGGTGGCTACACCTTC. The full variable domain, rest sourced from reference TRBV7-6 and TRBJ1-2, is GAGVSQSPRYKVTKRGQDVALRCDPISGHVSLYWYRQALGQGPEFLTYFNYEAQQDKSGLPNDRFSAERPEGSISTLTIQRTEQRDSAMYRCASSTLTGGYTFGSGTRLTVV.

V usage is TRBV6-5 and J usage is TRBJ2-7, with 12 bases that match TRBD2. V was clipped by 4 bases and J by 0 bases; unmatched bases: 1. Germline CDR1 reads MNHEY; CDR2 reads SVGAGI. The CDR3 is made up of 15 amino acids. CDR3 loop: CASSSTSGSSYEQYV. In nucleotides, the CDR3 is TGTGCCAGCAGTTCGACTAGCGGGAGCTCCTACGAGCAGTACGTC.

This chain links TRBV27 with TRBJ1-4; no clear D. Looked up from germline, CDR1 is MNHEY and CDR2 is SMNVEV (reference sequence). There are 15 residues in the CDR3. Trimming removed 1 base at V and 0 bases at J, with 6 bases between. The CDR3 DNA reads as TGTGCCAGCAGTTTATATTATGCAACTAATGAAAAACTGTTTTTT. Its protein is CASSLYYATNEKLFF.

This clone has a single count. The chain uses TRBV5-1 and TRBJ2-3, with 13 bases fitting TRBD2. V gave up 3 bases and J gave up 6 bases; unmatched junction bases: 10. The CDR3 extends over 17 amino acids. Looked up from germline, CDR1 is SGHRS and CDR2 is YFSETQ. For the CDR3, the DNA is TGCGCCAGCAGCTCCGGGACTAGCGGGGCCCTCAAGGATACGCAGTATTTT. Translated: CASSSGTSGALKDTQYF.

The J gene is TRBJ2-7, the V gene TRBV28; no definite D call. Deletions cut 4 bases from V and 2 bases from J, with 21 bases between. The germline V gene encodes CDR1 MDHEN and CDR2 SYDVKM. This CDR3 spans 17 amino acids. The CDR3 bases are TGTGCCAGCAGTTCGACCCCCCACGGGCGCGTCCCCTACGAGCAGTACTTC. It specifies CASSSTPHGRVPYEQYF.

The DNA for the CDR3 is TGCAGTGCTAGTCACGCGGACAGGACCTACGAGCAGTACTTC. It translates to CSASHADRTYEQYF. V gene TRBV20-1 combines with J gene TRBJ2-7; TRBD1 matches at 7 bases. V lost 3 bases to trimming and J lost 2 bases; unmatched junction nucleotides: 7. Germline V CDR1 and CDR2: DFQATT, SNEGSKA (reference sequence). The CDR3 has 14 amino acids.